The TCR beta chain described here comes from a study of resident and recirculating memory T cells in vitiligo. This clone was counted a single time. Only in-frame clones appear in the TCRdb table, and some are missing; sequencing was by immunoSEQ multiplex PCR. The sample gives around 70,000 clones, approximately 91% of which show up once; over 4% is in the top ten. The CDR3 runs to 13 residues. V was clipped by 7 bases and J by 4 bases, with 14 bases between them. The germline V gene has CDR1 SQVTM and CDR2 ANQGSEA. No change in lesions over the prior 6 months defined stable disease. V gene TRBV29-1 combines with J gene TRBJ2-1; a weak D match, TRBD2 (6 bases). Sequencing was done on a sample of blood. This TCR derives from a male donor with vitiligo. CDR3 residues: CSGGDAAYNEQFF. The CDR3 nucleotides are TGCAGCGGGGGGGACGCGGCTTACAATGAGCAGTTCTTC.